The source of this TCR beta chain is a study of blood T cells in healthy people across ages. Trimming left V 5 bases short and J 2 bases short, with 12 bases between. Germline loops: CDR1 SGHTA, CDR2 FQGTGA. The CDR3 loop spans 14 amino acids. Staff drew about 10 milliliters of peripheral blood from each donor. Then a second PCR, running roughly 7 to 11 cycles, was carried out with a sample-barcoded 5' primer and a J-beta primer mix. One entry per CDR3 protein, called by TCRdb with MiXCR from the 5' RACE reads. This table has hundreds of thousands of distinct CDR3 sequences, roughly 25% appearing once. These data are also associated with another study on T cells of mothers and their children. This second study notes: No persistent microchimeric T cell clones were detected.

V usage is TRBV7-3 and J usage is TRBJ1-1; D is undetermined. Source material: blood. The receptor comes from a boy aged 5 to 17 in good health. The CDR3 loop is CASSEGPLNTEAFF. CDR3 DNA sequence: TGTGCCAGCAGCGAGGGTCCCCTCAACACTGAAGCTTTCTTT.